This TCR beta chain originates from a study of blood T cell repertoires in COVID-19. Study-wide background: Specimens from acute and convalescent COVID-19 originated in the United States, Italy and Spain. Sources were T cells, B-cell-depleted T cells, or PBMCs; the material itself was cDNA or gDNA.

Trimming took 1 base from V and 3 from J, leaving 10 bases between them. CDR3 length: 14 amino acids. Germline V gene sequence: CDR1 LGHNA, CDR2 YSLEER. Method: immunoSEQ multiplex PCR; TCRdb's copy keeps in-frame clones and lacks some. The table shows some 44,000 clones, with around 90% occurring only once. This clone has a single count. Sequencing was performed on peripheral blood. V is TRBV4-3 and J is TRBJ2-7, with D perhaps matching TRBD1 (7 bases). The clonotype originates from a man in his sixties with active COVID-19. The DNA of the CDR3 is TGCGCCAGCAGCCAAGCTCAGGGGGGCTACGAGCAGTACTTC. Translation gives CASSQAQGGYEQYF.